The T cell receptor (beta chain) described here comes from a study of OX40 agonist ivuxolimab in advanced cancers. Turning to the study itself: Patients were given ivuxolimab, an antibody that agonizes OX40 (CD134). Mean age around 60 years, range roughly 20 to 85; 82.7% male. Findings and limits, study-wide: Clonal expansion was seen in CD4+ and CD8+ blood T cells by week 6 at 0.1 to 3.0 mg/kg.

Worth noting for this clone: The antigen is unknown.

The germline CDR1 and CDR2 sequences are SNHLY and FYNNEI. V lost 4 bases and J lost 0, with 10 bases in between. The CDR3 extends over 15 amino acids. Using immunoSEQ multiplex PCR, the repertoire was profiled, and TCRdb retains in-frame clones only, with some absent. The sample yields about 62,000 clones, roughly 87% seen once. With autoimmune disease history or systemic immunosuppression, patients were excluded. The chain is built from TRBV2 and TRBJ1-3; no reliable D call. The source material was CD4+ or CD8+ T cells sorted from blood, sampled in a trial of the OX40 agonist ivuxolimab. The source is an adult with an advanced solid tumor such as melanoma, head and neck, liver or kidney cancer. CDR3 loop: CASSVGGFSGNTIYF. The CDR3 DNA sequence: TGTGCCAGCAGTGTTGGCGGATTCTCTGGAAACACCATATATTTT.